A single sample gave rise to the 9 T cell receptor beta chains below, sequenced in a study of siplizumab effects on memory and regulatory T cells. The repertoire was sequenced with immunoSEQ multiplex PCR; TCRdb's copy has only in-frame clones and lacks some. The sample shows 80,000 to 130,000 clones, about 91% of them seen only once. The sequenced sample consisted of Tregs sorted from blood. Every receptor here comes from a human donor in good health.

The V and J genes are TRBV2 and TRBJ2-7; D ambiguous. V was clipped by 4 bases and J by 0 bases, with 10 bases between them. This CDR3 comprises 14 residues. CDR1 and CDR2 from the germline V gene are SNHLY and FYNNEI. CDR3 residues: CASSGGAFSYEQYF. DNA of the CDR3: TGTGCCAGCAGTGGTGGTGCCTTCTCCTACGAGCAGTACTTC.

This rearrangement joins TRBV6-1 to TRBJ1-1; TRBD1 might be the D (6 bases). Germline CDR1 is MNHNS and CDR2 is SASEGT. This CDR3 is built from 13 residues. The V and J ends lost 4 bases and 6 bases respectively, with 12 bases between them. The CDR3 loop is CASSVSGGPEAFF. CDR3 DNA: TGTGCCAGCAGTGTTTCGGGGGGCCCTGAAGCTTTCTTT.

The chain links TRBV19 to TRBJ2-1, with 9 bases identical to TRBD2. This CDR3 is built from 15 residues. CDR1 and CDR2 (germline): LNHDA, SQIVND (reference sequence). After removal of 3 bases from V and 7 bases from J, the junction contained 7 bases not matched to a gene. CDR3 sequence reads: CASSISSGTINEQFF. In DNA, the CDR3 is TGTGCCAGTAGTATCTCTAGCGGGACCATAAATGAGCAGTTCTTC. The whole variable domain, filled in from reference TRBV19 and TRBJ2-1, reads DGGITQSPKYLFRKEGQNVTLSCEQNLNHDAMYWYRQDPGQGLRLIYYSQIVNDFQKGDIAEGYSVSREKKESFPLTVTSAQKNPTAFYLCASSISSGTINEQFFGPGTRLTVL.

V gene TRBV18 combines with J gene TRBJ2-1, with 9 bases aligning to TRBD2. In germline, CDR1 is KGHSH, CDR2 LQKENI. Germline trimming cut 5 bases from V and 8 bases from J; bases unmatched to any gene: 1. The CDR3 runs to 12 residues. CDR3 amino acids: CASSRTSDEQFF. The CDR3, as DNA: TGTGCCAGCTCAAGGACTAGCGATGAGCAGTTCTTC.

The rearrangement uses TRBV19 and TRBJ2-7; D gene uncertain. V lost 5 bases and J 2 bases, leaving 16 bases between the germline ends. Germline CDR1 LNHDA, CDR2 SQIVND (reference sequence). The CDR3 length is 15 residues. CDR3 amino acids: CASSDSRTPTYEQYF. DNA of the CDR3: TGTGCCAGTAGTGACTCGAGAACTCCCACCTACGAGCAGTACTTC.

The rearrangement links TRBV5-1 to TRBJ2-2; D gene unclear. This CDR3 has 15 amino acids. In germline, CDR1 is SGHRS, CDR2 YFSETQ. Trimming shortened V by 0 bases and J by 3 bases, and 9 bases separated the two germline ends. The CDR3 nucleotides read TGCGCCAGCAGCTTGGAGGGCCCGTACACCGGGGAGCTGTTTTTT. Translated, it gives CASSLEGPYTGELFF.

CDR3 nucleotide sequence: TGTGCCTGGACATTTAAGACGGTCGGCTACACCTTC. It encodes CAWTFKTVGYTF. The gene calls are TRBV30 and TRBJ1-2; D is ambiguous. CDR1 is GTSNPN, CDR2 SVGIG, per germline (reference sequence). The CDR3 extends over 12 amino acids. The germline V and J ends were trimmed by 4 bases and 8 bases, with 14 bases remaining between them. The whole variable domain, remainder taken from reference TRBV30 and TRBJ1-2, is SQTIHQWPATLVQPVGSPLSLECTVEGTSNPNLYWYRQAAGRGLQLLFYSVGIGQISSEVPQNLSASRPQDRQFILSSKKLLLSDSGFYLCAWTFKTVGYTFGSGTRLTVV.

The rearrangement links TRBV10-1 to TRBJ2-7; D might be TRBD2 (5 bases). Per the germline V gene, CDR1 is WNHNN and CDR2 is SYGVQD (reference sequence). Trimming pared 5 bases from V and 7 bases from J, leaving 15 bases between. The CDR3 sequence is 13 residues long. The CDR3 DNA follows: TGCGCCAGCAGTAAGGACTCCTTTCGTGAGCAGTACTTC. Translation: CASSKDSFREQYF.

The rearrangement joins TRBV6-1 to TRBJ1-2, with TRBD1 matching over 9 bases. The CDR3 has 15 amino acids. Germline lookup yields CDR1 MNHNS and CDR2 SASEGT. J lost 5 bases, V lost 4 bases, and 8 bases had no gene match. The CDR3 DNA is TGTGCCAGCAGTGTCGCCGGGACAGGGAATTATGGCTACACCTTC. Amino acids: CASSVAGTGNYGYTF.